The source of this T cell receptor (beta chain) is a study of identical twins. With template switching, a universal primer site was added, and the cDNA carried unique molecular identifiers. Via MiXCR, TCRdb re-called the 5' RACE reads, giving one row per CDR3 protein. The sample yields about 100,000 distinct CDR3 sequences, about 5.6% seen once. Broader study findings: Zero-insertion results could be subject to partial confounding by invariant MAIT and iNKT cells. Beta out-of-frame sequences showed weaker excess sharing between twins.

The sample holds many counts of this clonotype. Its specificity is unknown. The TCR originated in a woman aged 45-60 years in good health. The specimen sequenced was memory T cells sorted from blood.

The CDR3, as DNA: TGTGCCAGCAGTTATGGACAGGCCACAAAACGGGGCTACACCTTC. Residues: CASSYGQATKRGYTF. The chain carries TRBV6-2 or TRBV6-3 and TRBJ1-2, with TRBD1 identical over 7 bases. CDR3 length equals 15 residues. Germline values: CDR1 MNHEY, CDR2 SVGEGT. J lost 8 bases, V lost 3 bases, and 12 bases had no gene match.